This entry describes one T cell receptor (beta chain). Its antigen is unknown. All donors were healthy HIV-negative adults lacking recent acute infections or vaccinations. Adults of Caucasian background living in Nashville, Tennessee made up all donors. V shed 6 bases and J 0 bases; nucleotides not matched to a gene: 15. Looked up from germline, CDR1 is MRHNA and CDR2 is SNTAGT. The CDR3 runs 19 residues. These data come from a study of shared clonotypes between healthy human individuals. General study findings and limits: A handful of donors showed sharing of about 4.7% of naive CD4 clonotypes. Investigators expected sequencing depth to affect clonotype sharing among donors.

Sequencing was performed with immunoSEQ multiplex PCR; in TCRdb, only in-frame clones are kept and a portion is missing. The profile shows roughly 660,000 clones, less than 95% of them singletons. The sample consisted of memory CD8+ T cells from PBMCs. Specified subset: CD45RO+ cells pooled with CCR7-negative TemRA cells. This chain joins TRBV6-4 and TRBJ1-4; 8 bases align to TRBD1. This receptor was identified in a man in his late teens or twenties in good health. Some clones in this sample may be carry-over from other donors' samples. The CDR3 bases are TGTGCCAGCAGGACACCCAATCCGGGACAGGACCCAACTAATGAAAAACTGTTTTTT. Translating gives CASRTPNPGQDPTNEKLFF.